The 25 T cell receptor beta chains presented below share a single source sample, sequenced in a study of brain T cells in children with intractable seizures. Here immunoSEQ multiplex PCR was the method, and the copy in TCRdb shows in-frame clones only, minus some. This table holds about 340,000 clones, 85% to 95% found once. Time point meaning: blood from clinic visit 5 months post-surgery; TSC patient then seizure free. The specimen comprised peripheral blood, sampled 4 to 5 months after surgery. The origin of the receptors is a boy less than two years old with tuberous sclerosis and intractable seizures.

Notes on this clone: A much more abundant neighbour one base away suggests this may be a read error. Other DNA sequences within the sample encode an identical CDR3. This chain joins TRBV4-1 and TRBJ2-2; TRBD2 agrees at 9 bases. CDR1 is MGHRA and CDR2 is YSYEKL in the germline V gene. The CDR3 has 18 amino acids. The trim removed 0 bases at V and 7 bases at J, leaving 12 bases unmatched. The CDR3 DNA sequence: TGCGCCAGCAGCCAAGAAAGGCGCGGGGGGGCCGGTGGCGGGGAGCTGTTTTTT. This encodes CASSQERRGGAGGGELFF.

The CDR3 loop is CASSIRRDEQFF. In nucleotides, the CDR3 is TGTGCCAGCAGCATTCGTCGGGATGAGCAGTTCTTC. This chain connects TRBV12-3 or TRBV12-4 to TRBJ2-1; D ambiguous. Between the trimmed V and J ends, which lost 6 bases and 8 bases, there was a span of 11 bases. The CDR3 loop spans 12 amino acids.

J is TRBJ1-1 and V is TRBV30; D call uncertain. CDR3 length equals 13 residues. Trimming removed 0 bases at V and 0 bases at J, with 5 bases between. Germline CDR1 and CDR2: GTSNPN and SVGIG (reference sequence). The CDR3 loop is CAWSVRMNTEAFF. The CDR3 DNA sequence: TGTGCCTGGAGTGTAAGGATGAACACTGAAGCTTTCTTT.

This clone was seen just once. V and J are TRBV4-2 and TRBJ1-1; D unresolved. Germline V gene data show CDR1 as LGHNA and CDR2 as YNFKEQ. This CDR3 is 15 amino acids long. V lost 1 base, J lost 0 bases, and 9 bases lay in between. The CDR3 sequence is CASSQVAGMNTEAFF. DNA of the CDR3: TGTGCCAGCAGCCAAGTTGCGGGCATGAACACTGAAGCTTTCTTT.

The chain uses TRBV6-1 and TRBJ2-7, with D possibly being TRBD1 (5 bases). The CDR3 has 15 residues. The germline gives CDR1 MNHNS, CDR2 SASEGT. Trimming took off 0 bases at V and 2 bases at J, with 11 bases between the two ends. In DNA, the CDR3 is TGTGCCAGCAGTGAAGCCCAGGGTAGGACCTACGAGCAGTACTTC. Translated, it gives CASSEAQGRTYEQYF.

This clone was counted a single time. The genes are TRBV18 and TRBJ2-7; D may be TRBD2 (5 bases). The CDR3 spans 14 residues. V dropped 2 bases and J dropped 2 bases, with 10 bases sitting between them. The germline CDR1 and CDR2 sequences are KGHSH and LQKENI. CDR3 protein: CASSPFGKTYEQYF. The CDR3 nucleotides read TGTGCCAGCTCACCATTCGGGAAAACCTACGAGCAGTACTTC.

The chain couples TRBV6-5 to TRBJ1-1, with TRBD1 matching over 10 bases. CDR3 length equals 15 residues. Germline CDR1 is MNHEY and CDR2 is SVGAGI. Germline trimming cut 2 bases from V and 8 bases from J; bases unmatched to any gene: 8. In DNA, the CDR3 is TGTGCCAGCAGTTACGCACCGACAGGGGGCCTCGAAGCTTTCTTT. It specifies CASSYAPTGGLEAFF.

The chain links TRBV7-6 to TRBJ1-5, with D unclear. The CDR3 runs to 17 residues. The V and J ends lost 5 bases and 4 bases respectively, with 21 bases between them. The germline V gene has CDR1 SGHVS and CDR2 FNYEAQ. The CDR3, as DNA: TGTGCCAGCAGCCCAAGAGAGAGGGCAGTAACAAATCAGCCCCAGCATTTT. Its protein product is CASSPRERAVTNQPQHF.

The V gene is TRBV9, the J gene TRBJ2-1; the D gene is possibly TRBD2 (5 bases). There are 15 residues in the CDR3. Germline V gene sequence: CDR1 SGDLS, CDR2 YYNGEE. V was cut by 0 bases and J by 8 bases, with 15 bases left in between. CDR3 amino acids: CASSVAPQRVDEQFF. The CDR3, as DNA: TGTGCCAGCAGCGTAGCACCGCAGAGGGTCGATGAGCAGTTCTTC. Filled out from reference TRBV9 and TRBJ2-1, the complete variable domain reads DSGVTQTPKHLITATGQRVTLRCSPRSGDLSVYWYQQSLDQGLQFLIQYYNGEERAKGNILERFSAQQFPDLHSELNLSSLELGDSALYFCASSVAPQRVDEQFFGPGTRLTVL.

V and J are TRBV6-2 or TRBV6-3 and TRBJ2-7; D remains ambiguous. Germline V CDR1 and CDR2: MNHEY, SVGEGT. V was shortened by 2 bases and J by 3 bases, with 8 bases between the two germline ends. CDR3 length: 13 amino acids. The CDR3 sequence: CASSYTPVYEQYF. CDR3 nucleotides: TGTGCCAGCAGTTACACCCCGGTCTACGAGCAGTACTTC.

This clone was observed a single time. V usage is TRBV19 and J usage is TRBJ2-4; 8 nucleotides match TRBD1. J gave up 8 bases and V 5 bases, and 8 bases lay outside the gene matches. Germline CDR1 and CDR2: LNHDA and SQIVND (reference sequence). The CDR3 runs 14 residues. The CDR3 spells CASSFRTGYDIQYF. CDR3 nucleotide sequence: TGTGCCAGTAGTTTCAGGACAGGGTACGACATTCAGTACTTC.

The CDR3 bases are TGTGCCAGCAGTCTACCTCTAACTCCCTCCTACGAGCAGTACTTC. Protein: CASSLPLTPSYEQYF. The chain couples TRBV6-5 to TRBJ2-7; D remains unclear. CDR1 is MNHEY and CDR2 is SVGAGI in the germline V gene. The CDR3 loop spans 15 amino acids. The V and J ends lost 5 bases and 0 bases respectively, with 14 bases between them.

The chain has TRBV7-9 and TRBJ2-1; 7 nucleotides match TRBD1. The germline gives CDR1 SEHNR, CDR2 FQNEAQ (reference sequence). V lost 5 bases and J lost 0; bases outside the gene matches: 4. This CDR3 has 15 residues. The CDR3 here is CASSQQGSSYNEQFF. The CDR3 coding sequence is TGTGCCAGCAGCCAACAGGGGAGCTCCTACAATGAGCAGTTCTTC.

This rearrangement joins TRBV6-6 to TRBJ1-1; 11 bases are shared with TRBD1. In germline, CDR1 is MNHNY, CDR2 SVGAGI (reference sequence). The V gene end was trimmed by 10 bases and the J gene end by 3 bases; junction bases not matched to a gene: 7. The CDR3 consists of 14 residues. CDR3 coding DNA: TGTGCCACCATCAAGGACAGGGGGCACACTGAAGCTTTCTTT. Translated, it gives CATIKDRGHTEAFF.

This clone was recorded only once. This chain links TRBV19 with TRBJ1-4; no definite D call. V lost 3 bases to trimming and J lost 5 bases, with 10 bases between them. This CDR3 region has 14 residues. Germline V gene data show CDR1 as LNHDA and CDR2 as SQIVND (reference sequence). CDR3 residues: CASSMSTPNEKLFF. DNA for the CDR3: TGTGCCAGTAGTATGTCCACCCCGAATGAAAAACTGTTTTTT. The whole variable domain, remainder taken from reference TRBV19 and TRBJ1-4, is DGGITQSPKYLFRKEGQNVTLSCEQNLNHDAMYWYRQDPGQGLRLIYYSQIVNDFQKGDIAEGYSVSREKKESFPLTVTSAQKNPTAFYLCASSMSTPNEKLFFGSGTQLSVL.

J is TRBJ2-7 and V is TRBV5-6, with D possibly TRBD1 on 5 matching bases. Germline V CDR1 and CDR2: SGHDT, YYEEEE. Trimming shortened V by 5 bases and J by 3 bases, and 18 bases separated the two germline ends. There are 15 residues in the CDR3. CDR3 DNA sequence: TGTGCCAGCAGGGGTGGACCAGGGATGATCTACGAGCAGTACTTC. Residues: CASRGGPGMIYEQYF.

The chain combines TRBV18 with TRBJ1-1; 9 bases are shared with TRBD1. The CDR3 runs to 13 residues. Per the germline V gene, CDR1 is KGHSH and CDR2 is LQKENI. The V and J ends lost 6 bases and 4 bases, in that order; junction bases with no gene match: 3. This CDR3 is CASSGTGLTEAFF. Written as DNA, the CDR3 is TGTGCCAGCTCCGGGACAGGGCTCACTGAAGCTTTCTTT. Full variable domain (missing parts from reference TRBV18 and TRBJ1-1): NAGVMQNPRHLVRRRGQEARLRCSPMKGHSHVYWYRQLPEEGLKFMVYLQKENIIDESGMPKERFSAEFPKEGPSILRIQQVVRGDSAAYFCASSGTGLTEAFFGQGTRLTVV.

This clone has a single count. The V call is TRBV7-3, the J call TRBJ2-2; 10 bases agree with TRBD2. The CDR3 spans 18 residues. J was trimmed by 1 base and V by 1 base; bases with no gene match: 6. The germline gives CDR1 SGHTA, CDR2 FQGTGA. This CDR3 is CASSLIAGTSVNTGELFF. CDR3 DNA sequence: TGTGCCAGCAGCTTAATAGCGGGGACTAGCGTGAACACCGGGGAGCTGTTTTTT.

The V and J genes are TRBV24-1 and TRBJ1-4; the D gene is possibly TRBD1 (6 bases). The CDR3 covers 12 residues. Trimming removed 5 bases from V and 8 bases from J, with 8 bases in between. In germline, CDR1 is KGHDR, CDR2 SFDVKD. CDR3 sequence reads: CATSVRGEKLFF. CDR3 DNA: TGTGCCACCAGTGTTAGGGGGGAAAAACTGTTTTTT.

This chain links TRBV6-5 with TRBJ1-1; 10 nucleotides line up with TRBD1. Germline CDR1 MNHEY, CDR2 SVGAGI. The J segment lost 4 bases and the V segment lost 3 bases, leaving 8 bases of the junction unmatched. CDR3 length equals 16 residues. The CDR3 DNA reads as TGTGCCAGCAGTTATCGGACGGGGACAGGGGTCACTGAAGCTTTCTTT. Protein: CASSYRTGTGVTEAFF.

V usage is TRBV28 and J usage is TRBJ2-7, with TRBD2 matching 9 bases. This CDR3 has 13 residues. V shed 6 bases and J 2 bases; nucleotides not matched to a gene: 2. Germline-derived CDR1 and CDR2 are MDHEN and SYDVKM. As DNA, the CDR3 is TGTGCCAGCAGGCTAGCGGGGCCCTACGAGCAGTACTTC. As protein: CASRLAGPYEQYF.

In DNA form, the CDR3 reads TGTGCCAGTAGTGTGGGACTAGCGGGAGGTCTAGCCAAAAACATTCAGTACTTC. Its protein is CASSVGLAGGLAKNIQYF. V is TRBV19 and J is TRBJ2-4; the match to TRBD2 covers 15 bases. The CDR3 is 18 residues long. J gave up 0 bases and V 5 bases, and 5 bases lay outside the gene matches. The germline gives CDR1 LNHDA, CDR2 SQIVND (reference sequence).

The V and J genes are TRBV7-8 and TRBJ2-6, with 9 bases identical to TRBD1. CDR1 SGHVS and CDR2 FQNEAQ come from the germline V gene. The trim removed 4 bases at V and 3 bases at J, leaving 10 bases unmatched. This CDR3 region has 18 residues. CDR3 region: CASSSPGQGSGGANVLTF. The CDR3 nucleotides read TGTGCCAGCAGCTCTCCGGGACAGGGTTCTGGTGGGGCCAACGTCCTGACTTTC. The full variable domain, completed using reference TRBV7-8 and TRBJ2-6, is GAGVSQSPRYKVAKRGQDVALRCDPISGHVSLFWYQQALGQGPEFLTYFQNEAQLDKSGLPSDRFFAERPEGSVSTLKIQRTQQEDSAVYLCASSSPGQGSGGANVLTFGAGSRLTVL.

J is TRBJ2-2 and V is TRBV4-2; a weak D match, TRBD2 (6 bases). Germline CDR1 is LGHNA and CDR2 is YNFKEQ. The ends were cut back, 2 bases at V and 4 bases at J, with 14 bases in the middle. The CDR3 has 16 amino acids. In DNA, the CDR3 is TGTGCCAGCAGCCAACAGGAGGGCTCGGCCACCGGGGAGCTGTTTTTT. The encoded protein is CASSQQEGSATGELFF.

CDR3 coding DNA: TGTGCCTGTAGTTGGACAGGATTTAATGAAAAACTGTTTTTT. Its protein product is CACSWTGFNEKLFF. This chain links TRBV2 with TRBJ1-4; TRBD1 matches at 7 bases. Germline-derived CDR1 and CDR2 are SNHLY and FYNNEI. Unmatched junction bases numbered 10, after V lost 11 bases and J lost 4 bases. The CDR3 loop spans 14 amino acids.